This T cell receptor (beta chain) is drawn from a study of regulatory T cells in long-lasting Graves disease. CDR3-region Arm-PCR and iRepertoire HTBI primers produced the TCR beta libraries. TCRdb fed the multiplex PCR reads into MiXCR, producing one record per CDR3 protein. The sample yields about 500,000 distinct CDR3 sequences, about a sixth seen once. The sample holds a few counts of this clonotype. Documented time point: newly diagnosed GD, antithyroid drugs for less than 3 months. There was RNA extracted from PBMCs, and the TCR library was made from it. The authors drew 7 to 10 milliliters of peripheral blood into EDTA tubes. This CDR3 region has 14 residues. Germline V gene data show CDR1 as KGHSH and CDR2 as LQKENI. The V end was cut by 3 bases, the J end by 6 bases, with 12 bases between. These same data were also listed under a study on T cells in Graves' hyperthyroidism and ophthalmopathy. As reported in that work: Using the HTBI primer set, a first-round RT-PCR was run on the TCR CDR3.

The V and J genes are TRBV18 and TRBJ1-5, with D maybe TRBD1 (5 bases). The receptor was isolated from a man aged 35 to 55 with Graves disease. The input for sequencing was peripheral blood mononuclear cells (PBMCs), taken at new diagnosis, from a patient treated with antithyroid drugs. The CDR3 DNA is TGTGCCAGCTCACCGGGGGATACCGGTCAGCCCCAGCATTTT. Protein sequence: CASSPGDTGQPQHF.